Described below is a single T cell receptor (beta chain) sequence and its context. The antigen is undetermined. The library was built from around 0.4 ug RNA with molecular barcoded adaptors for alpha/delta and beta/gamma chains. TCRdb called the reads again in MiXCR, with one record for every CDR3 protein. The profile covers 94,000 or so distinct CDR3 sequences, with around 12% appearing a single time and approximately 15% taken by the ten largest. Sampling of bone marrow took place during active disease in every patient. Germline V gene data show CDR1 as SGHRS and CDR2 as YFSETQ. The V and J ends lost 4 bases and 3 bases, in that order; junction bases with no gene match: 9. The CDR3 consists of 17 residues. The data were taken from a study of read filtering for tumor transcriptome and immune sequencing. On the study more broadly: The cohort had roughly 17 men and 14 women aged about 47 to 90, mean about 66 years.

The study, taken as a whole, reports: IR-seq and RNA-seq agreed better without single-read clonotypes. The CD138-negative fraction was mixed bone marrow immune cells, not pure T cells.

The clonotype comes from a donor aged 40 or over with multiple myeloma. The specimen was a population of CD138-negative cells sorted from bone marrow. The chain uses TRBV5-1 and TRBJ2-1; 11 bases fit TRBD2. The CDR3: CASSRGLAGFDYNEQFF. CDR3 nucleotide sequence: TGCGCCAGCAGCCGCGGACTAGCGGGTTTTGACTACAATGAGCAGTTCTTC.